Below, one T cell receptor (beta chain) is given with its context. Antigen unknown. These data are taken from a study of CD8 T cells in ankylosing spondylitis. Study conclusions and caveats: What seemed typical of ankylosing spondylitis blood was a TCR beta motif built from eight highly homologous variants. Disease-linked clones had a CD8+ phenotype and relatively low frequency in peripheral blood. Reportedly, significant enrichment of disease-linked clones occurred in matched ankylosing spondylitis synovial fluid.

V lost 0 bases and J lost 4, with 12 bases in between. From germline, CDR1 is DFQATT and CDR2 SNEGSKA (reference sequence). The CDR3 sequence is 15 residues long. Quantitative 5'-RACE with molecular barcodes generated TCR beta libraries. Each CDR3 protein is one row after TCRdb ran MiXCR on the 5' RACE reads. The data show 200,000 to 250,000 distinct CDR3 sequences, with approximately 7.4% seen just once and over 12% held by the top ten. Material for sequencing was blood, either unsorted or a sorted T cell fraction (not recorded which). The rearrangement links TRBV20-1 to TRBJ2-2; possible D gene TRBD2, 5 bases. The clonotype originates from a male donor with ankylosing spondylitis. This CDR3 is CSARERGRGTGELFF. The CDR3 DNA reads as TGCAGTGCTAGAGAACGGGGTAGAGGCACCGGGGAGCTGTTTTTT.